The entry that follows covers one TCR beta chain sequence. Its antigen is still unknown. Base quality data are lacking; no much larger clone is found one base away. The V end loses 5 bases and the J end loses 5 bases, and a stretch of 19 bases separates them. Looking up the germline V gene yields CDR1 SGHVS and CDR2 FQNEAQ. Including the terminal cysteine and phenylalanine, the CDR3 comprises 16 residues. Just the 48-base CDR3 DNA is kept, in frame starting at base 1. Peripheral blood CD8+ and CD4+ T cells from healthy donors, Susac syndrome patients and multiple sclerosis patients were profiled using high-throughput TCR beta sequencing. The multiple sclerosis controls were treatment-naive patients whose relapsing-remitting disease, either stable or active, fulfilled the revised McDonald criteria. CD8+ TEMRA cells were enriched by FACS, while bulk CD8+ and CD4+ T cells were purified by magnetic negative isolation. Blood was drawn into EDTA tubes, processed within 24 hours, and PBMCs were isolated by density gradient centrifugation. PBMCs intended for TCR sequencing were cryopreserved in liquid nitrogen and were subsequently thawed in a 37 degrees C water bath. Purity of sorted or isolated CD4+, CD8+ and CD8+ TEMRA cells was at least 90%.

The sample is drawn from a study of CD8 T cells in Susac syndrome (dated by TCRdb to between 2018 and 2020). At the level of the whole study: The study used repertoire sequencing to test whether antigen drove CD8+ T cell activation and differentiation in Susac syndrome. The study compared CD8+ T cell repertoire clonality among 11 to 12 healthy donors, about 14 Susac syndrome patients and fewer than 19 multiple sclerosis patients.

RNA was extracted with the RNeasy kit and about 0.5 to 1 ug was reverse transcribed using random hexamers. TCR beta CDR3 regions were amplified with the immunoSEQ multiplex PCR assay covering 54 Vbeta and 13 Jbeta segments. PCR amplification bias was corrected using a synthetic template baseline for primer optimization and computational correction. Per the original workflow: Only productive sequences were kept, with reads annotated to V, D and J genes according to IMGT and analyzed in immunoSEQ Analyzer. Clonality was computed as one minus Shannon entropy normalized by log2 of the number of productive unique sequences. Public and private clones were assessed among the 100 most prevalent clones of each patient and control. Clones were defined as Susac-specific if absent from the healthy and MS cohorts, from 1052 published viral clones and from other ImmuneACCESS disease sequences. TCRdb passed the public sequencing reads through fastp at Q25 and MiXCR, retaining productive beta sequences. Rows matching on CDR3 protein sequence are summarized as one entry with the most common DNA and genes. These V and J calls are TCRdb output, not the study's own analysis. In all, the sample holds roughly 300,000 distinct CDR3 sequences, and around 83% of those were seen once. About 0.11% of the sample goes to the ten largest clones.

The research as a whole found: The number of individuals in the TCR sequencing and HLA analysis was recognized as being relatively small.

Sequencing was done on a sample of CD8+ T cells from PBMCs. The chain is made from TRBV7-8 and TRBJ2-1; there is no confident call for the D gene. This TCR was sampled from a human donor with multiple sclerosis. The sequence in DNA is TGTGCCAGCAGCCCCACTAAGGACCAAAGCCACAATGAGCAGTTCTTC. It specifies CASSPTKDQSHNEQFF.